Listed below are T cell receptor beta chains from one sample, sequenced in a study of Ad26.COV2.S vaccination and SARS-CoV-2 variants. Clones were read by immunoSEQ multiplex PCR, and TCRdb kept only the in-frame ones, dropping some. The table has about 320,000 clones, around four fifths seen once. This sample comprised peripheral blood, obtained in a trial of Ad26.COV2.S vaccine versus placebo. These receptors came from a person aged 18 to 59 who received the Ad26.COV2.S COVID-19 vaccine or a placebo. Both conserved end residues are part of each CDR3. Fields, in order: J gene, D gene, V gene, clone size, CDR3 length, CDR3 DNA, CDR3 protein. A D gene is named only where the DNA matches it firmly. Clone size, where shown, is once, few, many, or a class for clones that have expanded.

>TRBJ1-1|.|TRBV4-1|many|14
TGCGCCAGCAGGGGTACATTGAAGAACACTGAAGCTTTCTTT
CASRGTLKNTEAFF
>TRBJ1-1|.|TRBV4-1|few|20
TGCGCCAGCCGACACGTCGGCCCAAGGTTAACGGTGGAGGAACGTACTGAAGCTTTCTTT
CASRHVGPRLTVEERTEAFF
>TRBJ1-1|.|TRBV25-1|.|14
TGTGCCAGCAGTCTACCCCAGGAATACACTGAAGCTTTCTTT
CASSLPQEYTEAFF
>TRBJ1-1|.|TRBV5-1|few|14
TGCGCCAGCAGCTTGGCCGGGGGGAACACTGAAGCTTTCTTT
CASSLAGGNTEAFF
>TRBJ2-7|TRBD1|TRBV2|.|14
TGTGCCAGCACCCCAGGGGGCGCCCCCTACGAGCAGTACTTC
CASTPGGAPYEQYF
>TRBJ2-7|TRBD1|TRBV5-4|.|13
TGTGCCAGCAGCGTTCAGGGGGCCTACGAGCAGTACTTC
CASSVQGAYEQYF
>TRBJ1-1|.|TRBV10-2|.|14
TGCGCCAGCAGGGGAGGGTCCATGAACACTGAAGCTTTCTTT
CASRGGSMNTEAFF
>TRBJ2-2|.|TRBV14|.|16
TGTGCCAGCAGCCGGGTTCGCCTAGCGAACACCGGGGAGCTGTTTTTT
CASSRVRLANTGELFF
>TRBJ2-3|TRBD2|TRBV3-1/TRBV3-2|.|16
TGTGCCAGCATGGGGACTAGCGGGCCTACCACAGATACGCAGTATTTT
CASMGTSGPTTDTQYF
>TRBJ2-2|.|TRBV4-2|once|17
TGTGCCAGCAGCCAAGATTTCGGGGGCCTGAACACCGGGGAGCTGTTTTTT
CASSQDFGGLNTGELFF
>TRBJ2-3|.|TRBV5-1|.|13
TGCGCCAGCAGCTATCAGAGCACAGATACGCAGTATTTT
CASSYQSTDTQYF
>TRBJ2-1|.|TRBV5-1|.|14
TGCGCCAGCAGCTTGGTGCAAACCTACAATGAGCAGTTCTTC
CASSLVQTYNEQFF
>TRBJ2-2|.|TRBV11-2|.|16
TGTGCCAGCAGCTTAAGGTCGGTGTCAGAGTACACGGAGCTGTTTTTT
CASSLRSVSEYTELFF
>TRBJ1-2|TRBD1|TRBV11-3|.|13
TGTGCCAGCAGCCAGGACAGGAACTATGGCTACACCTTC
CASSQDRNYGYTF
>TRBJ2-2|TRBD2|TRBV4-2|.|16
TGTGCCAGCAGCCAGGTAGCGGGGGCGAACACCGGGGAGCTGTTTTTT
CASSQVAGANTGELFF
>TRBJ2-2|.|TRBV5-1|.|15
TGCGCCAGCAGACGTATGGGGGGGCCAGCCGGGGAGCTGTTTTTT
CASRRMGGPAGELFF
>TRBJ2-5|TRBD1|TRBV29-1|.|13
TGCAGCGTTGACGACAGGGGGGCAGAGACCCAGTACTTC
CSVDDRGAETQYF
>TRBJ1-2|.|TRBV19|.|14
TGTGCCAGTAGTCCATCATCCGGGGGCTATGGCTACACCTTC
CASSPSSGGYGYTF
>TRBJ2-6|TRBD1|TRBV5-4|.|15
TGTGCCAGCAGCTTAACAGGGGCTGGGGCCAACGTCCTGACTTTC
CASSLTGAGANVLTF
>TRBJ1-2|TRBD1|TRBV6-5|.|13
TGTGCCAGCAGCCGCCAGGGGGCAGATGGCTACACCTTC
CASSRQGADGYTF
>TRBJ2-1|.|TRBV5-1|.|14
TGCGCCAGCAGCTTCAACAGTCGGTCGGGTGAGCAGTTCTTC
CASSFNSRSGEQFF
>TRBJ2-7|TRBD2|TRBV4-1|.|16
TGCGCCAGCAGCCCAGGGAGAGCGGGGGGACGAGGCGAGCAGTACTTC
CASSPGRAGGRGEQYF
>TRBJ1-2|.|TRBV5-4|.|15
TGTGCCAGCAGCTTGGGGGGCAGGGGAAACTATGGCTACACCTTC
CASSLGGRGNYGYTF
>TRBJ2-5|.|TRBV27|.|12
TGTGCCAGCAGTTTATCCAGAGAGACCCAGTACTTC
CASSLSRETQYF
>TRBJ2-3|TRBD1|TRBV4-2|.|12
TGTGCCAGCAGTCGGGACAGAGATACGCAGTATTTT
CASSRDRDTQYF
>TRBJ2-7|.|TRBV30|few|13
TGTGCCTGGAGTGTATCGATAGGGCTCGAGCAGTACTTC
CAWSVSIGLEQYF
>TRBJ1-1|.|TRBV11-2|once|13
TGTGCCAGCAGTTATAGGAGGAACACTGAAGCTTTCTTT
CASSYRRNTEAFF
>TRBJ1-4|.|TRBV19|few|13
TGTGCCAGTAGTGGAGCACGAAGTGAAAAACTGTTTTTT
CASSGARSEKLFF
>TRBJ2-1|TRBD1|TRBV6-2/TRBV6-3|.|15
TGTGCCAGCAGCTCGGGACAGACCTCCTACAATGAGCAGTTCTTC
CASSSGQTSYNEQFF
>TRBJ1-6|.|TRBV5-6|.|14
TGTGCCACCTCGGGGAGCTCCTATAATTCACCCCTCCACTTT
CATSGSSYNSPLHF
>TRBJ1-1|.|TRBV20-1|once|11
TGCAGCAGGAACTCCGCCACTGAAGCTTTCTTT
CSRNSATEAFF
>TRBJ2-2|.|TRBV7-9|.|15
TGTGCCAGCACCAGGGGGGCGGTAAACACCGGGGAGCTGTTTTTT
CASTRGAVNTGELFF
>TRBJ2-5|TRBD1|TRBV3-1/TRBV3-2|.|15
TGTGCCAGCAGATCTCGGACAGGGGTCCAAGAGACCCAGTACTTC
CASRSRTGVQETQYF
>TRBJ1-3|.|TRBV5-1|.|17
TGCGCCAGCAGTCTTGCGCCAAATGTCAAGACCCGAAACACCATATATTTT
CASSLAPNVKTRNTIYF
>TRBJ1-4|.|TRBV2|.|14
TGTGCCATCCCCCGGACGGTCTCTAATGAAAAACTGTTTTTT
CAIPRTVSNEKLFF
>TRBJ2-3|.|TRBV28|.|15
TGTGCCAGCACCTTTTACGGGGGCCAGCGAGATACGCAGTATTTT
CASTFYGGQRDTQYF
>TRBJ1-6|.|TRBV2|few|12
TGTGCCAGCGACGGAGATAATTCACCCCTCCACTTT
CASDGDNSPLHF
>TRBJ2-5|.|TRBV11-1|.|15
TGTGCCAGCAGCTTTTTGGGGACGGCGCAGAAGACCCAGTACTTC
CASSFLGTAQKTQYF
>TRBJ2-6|TRBD1|TRBV18|.|17
TGTGCCAGCTCAAGGGACAGGGAGAGCTCTGGGGCCAACGTCCTGACTTTC
CASSRDRESSGANVLTF
>TRBJ2-7|.|TRBV2|.|16
TGTGCCAGCAGTGAAATTGGGGGAACTATCCTGTACGAGCAGTACTTC
CASSEIGGTILYEQYF
>TRBJ1-4|.|TRBV11-2|once|16
TGTGCCAGCTCCCCCCAAGGAGGGCGTACTAATGAAAAACTGTTTTTT
CASSPQGGRTNEKLFF